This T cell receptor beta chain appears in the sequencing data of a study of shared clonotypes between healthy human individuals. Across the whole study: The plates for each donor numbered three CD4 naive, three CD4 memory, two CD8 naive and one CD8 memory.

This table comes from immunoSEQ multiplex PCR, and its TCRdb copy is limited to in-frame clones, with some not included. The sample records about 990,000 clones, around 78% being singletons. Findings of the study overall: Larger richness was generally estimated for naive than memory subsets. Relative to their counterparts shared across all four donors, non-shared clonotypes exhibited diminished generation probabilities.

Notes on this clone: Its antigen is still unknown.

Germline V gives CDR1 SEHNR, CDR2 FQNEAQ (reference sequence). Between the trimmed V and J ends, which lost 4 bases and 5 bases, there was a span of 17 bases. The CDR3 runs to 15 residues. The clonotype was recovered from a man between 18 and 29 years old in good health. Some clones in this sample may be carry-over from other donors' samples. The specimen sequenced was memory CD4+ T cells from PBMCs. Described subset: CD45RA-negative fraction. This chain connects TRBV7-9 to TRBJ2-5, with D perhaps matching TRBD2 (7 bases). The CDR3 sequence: CASSSGGAEVETQYF. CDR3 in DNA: TGTGCCAGCAGCTCGGGGGGCGCCGAGGTTGAGACCCAGTACTTC.